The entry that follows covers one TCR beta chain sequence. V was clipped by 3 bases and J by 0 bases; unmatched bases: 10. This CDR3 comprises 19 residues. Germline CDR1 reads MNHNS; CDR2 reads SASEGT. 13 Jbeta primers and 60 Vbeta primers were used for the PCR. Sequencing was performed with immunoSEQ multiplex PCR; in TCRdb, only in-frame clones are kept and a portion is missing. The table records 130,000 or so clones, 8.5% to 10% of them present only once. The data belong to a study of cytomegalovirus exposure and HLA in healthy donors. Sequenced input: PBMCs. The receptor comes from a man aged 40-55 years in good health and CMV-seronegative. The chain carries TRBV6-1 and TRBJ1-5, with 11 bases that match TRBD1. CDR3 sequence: CASSDRDRGLENSNQPQHF. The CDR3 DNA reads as TGTGCCAGCAGTGACCGGGACAGGGGGTTGGAGAATAGCAATCAGCCCCAGCATTTT.